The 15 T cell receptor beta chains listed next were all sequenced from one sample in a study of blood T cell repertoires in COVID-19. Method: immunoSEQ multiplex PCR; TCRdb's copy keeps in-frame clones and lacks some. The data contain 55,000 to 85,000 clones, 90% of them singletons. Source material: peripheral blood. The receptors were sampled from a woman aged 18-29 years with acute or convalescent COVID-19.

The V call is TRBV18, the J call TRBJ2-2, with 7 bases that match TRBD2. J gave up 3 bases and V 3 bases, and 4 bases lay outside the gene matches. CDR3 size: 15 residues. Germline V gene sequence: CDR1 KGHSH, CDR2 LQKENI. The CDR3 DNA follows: TGTGCCAGCTCACCTCTAGCGGACGACACCGGGGAGCTGTTTTTT. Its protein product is CASSPLADDTGELFF. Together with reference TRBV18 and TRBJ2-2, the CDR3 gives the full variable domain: NAGVMQNPRHLVRRRGQEARLRCSPMKGHSHVYWYRQLPEEGLKFMVYLQKENIIDESGMPKERFSAEFPKEGPSILRIQQVVRGDSAAYFCASSPLADDTGELFFGEGSRLTVL.

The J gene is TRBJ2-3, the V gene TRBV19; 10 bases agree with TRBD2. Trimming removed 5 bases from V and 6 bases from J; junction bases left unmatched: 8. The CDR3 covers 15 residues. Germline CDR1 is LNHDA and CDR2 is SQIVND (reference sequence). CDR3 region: CASSASGGAYDTQYF. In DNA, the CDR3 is TGTGCCAGTAGTGCCAGCGGGGGGGCTTACGATACGCAGTATTTT. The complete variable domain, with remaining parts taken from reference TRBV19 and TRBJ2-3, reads DGGITQSPKYLFRKEGQNVTLSCEQNLNHDAMYWYRQDPGQGLRLIYYSQIVNDFQKGDIAEGYSVSREKKESFPLTVTSAQKNPTAFYLCASSASGGAYDTQYFGPGTRLTVL.

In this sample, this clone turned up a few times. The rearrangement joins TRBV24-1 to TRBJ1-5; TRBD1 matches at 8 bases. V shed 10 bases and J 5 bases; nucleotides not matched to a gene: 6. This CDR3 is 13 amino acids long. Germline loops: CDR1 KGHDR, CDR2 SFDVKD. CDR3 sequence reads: CATRETGDQPQHF. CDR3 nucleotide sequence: TGTGCCACAAGAGAGACAGGGGATCAGCCCCAGCATTTT.

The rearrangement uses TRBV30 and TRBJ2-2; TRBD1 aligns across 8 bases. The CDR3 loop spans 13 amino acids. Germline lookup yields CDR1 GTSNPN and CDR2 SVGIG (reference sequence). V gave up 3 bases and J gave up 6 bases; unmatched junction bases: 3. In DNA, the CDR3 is TGTGCCTGGAGACAGGGGGTGGCCGGGGAGCTGTTTTTT. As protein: CAWRQGVAGELFF.

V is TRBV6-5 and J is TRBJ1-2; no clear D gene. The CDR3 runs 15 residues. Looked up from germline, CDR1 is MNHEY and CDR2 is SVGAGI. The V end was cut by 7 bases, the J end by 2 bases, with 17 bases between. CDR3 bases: TGTGCCAGCAACCGAGGGCACGAGATAAACTATGGCTACACCTTC. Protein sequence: CASNRGHEINYGYTF.

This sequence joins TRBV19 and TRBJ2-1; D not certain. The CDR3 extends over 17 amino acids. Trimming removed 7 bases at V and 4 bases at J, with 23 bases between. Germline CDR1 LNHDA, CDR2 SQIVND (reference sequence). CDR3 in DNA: TGTGCCAGTAATCTGGCGGTCCGGCCCCACTATTACAATGAGCAGTTCTTC. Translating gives CASNLAVRPHYYNEQFF.

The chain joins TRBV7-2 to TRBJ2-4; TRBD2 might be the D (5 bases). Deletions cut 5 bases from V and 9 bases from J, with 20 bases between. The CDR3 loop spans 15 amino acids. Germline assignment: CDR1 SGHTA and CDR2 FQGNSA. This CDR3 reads CASSQQWTPEGIQYF. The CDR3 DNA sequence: TGTGCCAGCAGCCAACAGTGGACGCCAGAGGGCATTCAGTACTTC.

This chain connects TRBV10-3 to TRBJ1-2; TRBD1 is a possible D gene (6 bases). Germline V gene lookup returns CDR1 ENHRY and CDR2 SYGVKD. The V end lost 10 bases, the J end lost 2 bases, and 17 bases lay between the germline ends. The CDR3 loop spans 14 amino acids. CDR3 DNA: TGTGCCAGCGGGCCGGACAGATCAAACTATGGCTACACCTTC. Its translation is CASGPDRSNYGYTF.

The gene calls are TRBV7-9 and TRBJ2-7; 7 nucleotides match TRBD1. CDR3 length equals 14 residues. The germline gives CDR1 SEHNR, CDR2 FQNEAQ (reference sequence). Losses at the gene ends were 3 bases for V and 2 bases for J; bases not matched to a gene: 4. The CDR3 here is CASSLTGNTYEQYF. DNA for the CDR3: TGTGCCAGCAGCTTGACAGGGAACACCTACGAGCAGTACTTC.

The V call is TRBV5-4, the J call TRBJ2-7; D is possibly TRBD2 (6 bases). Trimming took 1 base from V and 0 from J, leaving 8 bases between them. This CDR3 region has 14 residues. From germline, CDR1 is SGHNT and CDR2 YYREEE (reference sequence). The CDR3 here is CASSLSGSSYEQYF. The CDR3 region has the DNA TGTGCCAGCAGCTTGTCCGGGAGCTCCTACGAGCAGTACTTC.

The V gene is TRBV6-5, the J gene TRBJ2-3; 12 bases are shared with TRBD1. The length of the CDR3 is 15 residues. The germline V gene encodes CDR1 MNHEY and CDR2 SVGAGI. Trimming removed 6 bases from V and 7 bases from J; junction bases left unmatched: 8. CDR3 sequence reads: CASSAGTGGGYTQYF. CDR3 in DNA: TGTGCCAGCAGCGCCGGGACAGGGGGCGGTTATACGCAGTATTTT.

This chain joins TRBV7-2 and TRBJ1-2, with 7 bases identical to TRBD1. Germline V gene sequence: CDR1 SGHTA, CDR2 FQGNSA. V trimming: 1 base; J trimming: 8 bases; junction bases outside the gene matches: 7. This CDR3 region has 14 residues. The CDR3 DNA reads TGTGCCAGCAGCTTAGTTCCAGGGGGTGTCGGCTACACCTTC. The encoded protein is CASSLVPGGVGYTF.

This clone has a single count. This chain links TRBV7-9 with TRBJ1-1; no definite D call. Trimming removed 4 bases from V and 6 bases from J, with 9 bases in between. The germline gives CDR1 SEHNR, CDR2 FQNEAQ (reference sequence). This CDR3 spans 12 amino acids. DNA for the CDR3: TGTGCCAGCAGCTCTACTGTACCTGAAGCTTTCTTT. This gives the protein CASSSTVPEAFF.

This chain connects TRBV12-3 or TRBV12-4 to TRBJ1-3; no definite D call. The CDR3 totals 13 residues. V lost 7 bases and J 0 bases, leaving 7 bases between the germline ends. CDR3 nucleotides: TGTGCCAGCACCCCCAGCTCTGGAAACACCATATATTTT. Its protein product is CASTPSSGNTIYF.

The CDR3, as DNA: TGTGCCAGCAGGGAGCGATTGGCTAGGAAAAACATTCAGTACTTC. Its protein is CASRERLARKNIQYF. The V call is TRBV2, the J call TRBJ2-4, with unresolved D. The ends were cut back, 6 bases at V and 4 bases at J, with 16 bases in the middle. Germline CDR1 SNHLY, CDR2 FYNNEI. The length of the CDR3 is 15 residues.